This TCR beta chain comes out of a study of shared clonotypes between healthy human individuals. TCRdb keeps only in-frame clones here, not all; method: immunoSEQ multiplex PCR. The table lists more than 550,000 clones, around 77% of them singletons. Germline CDR1 is SGDLS and CDR2 is YYNGEE. J lost 7 bases, V lost 4 bases, and 14 bases had no gene match. The CDR3 totals 16 residues. This chain connects TRBV9 to TRBJ2-1, with 7 bases matching TRBD2. The source of this sequence is a woman aged 25 to 39 in good health. The sample was memory CD4+ T cells sorted from blood. Subset of the sample: CD45RA-negative fraction. The DNA for the CDR3 is TGTGCCAGCAGCCCCCGGGGCAGCGGGATTATAAATGAGCAGTTCTTC. This encodes CASSPRGSGIINEQFF.